The 5 T cell receptor beta chains below all came from one sample that was sequenced in a study of cytomegalovirus exposure and HLA in healthy donors. PCR used 60 Vbeta primers and 13 Jbeta primers. TCRdb's copy holds only in-frame clones and misses some; the assay was immunoSEQ multiplex PCR. The repertoire table contains around 110,000 clones. The sequenced material came from PBMCs. The receptor source for this set is a man between 25 and 39 years old in good health and CMV-seronegative.

Concerning this clone: This CDR3 is also generated by other DNA sequences in the sample. V is TRBV18 and J is TRBJ1-3; possible D gene TRBD1, 6 bases. V lost 6 bases, J lost 0 bases, and 12 bases lay in between. CDR3 length: 15 amino acids. Germline values: CDR1 KGHSH, CDR2 LQKENI. CDR3 sequence (DNA): TGTGCCAGCTCCCGATCGACAGGCTCTGGAAACACCATATATTTT. Protein: CASSRSTGSGNTIYF.

The rearrangement links TRBV6-1 to TRBJ1-3; D is perhaps TRBD1 (5 bases). Germline lookup yields CDR1 MNHNS and CDR2 SASEGT. This CDR3 region has 13 residues. V was shortened by 4 bases and J by 2 bases, with 6 bases between the two germline ends. The CDR3 loop reads CASSVGAGNTIYF. The CDR3 DNA sequence: TGTGCCAGCAGTGTAGGGGCTGGAAACACCATATATTTT.

The chain carries TRBV9 and TRBJ2-2; unclear D gene. This CDR3 spans 15 amino acids. The ends were cut back, 0 bases at V and 4 bases at J, with 10 bases in the middle. Germline CDR1 is SGDLS and CDR2 is YYNGEE. This CDR3 reads CASSVGATTTGELFF. The CDR3 DNA follows: TGTGCCAGCAGCGTAGGGGCAACGACCACCGGGGAGCTGTTTTTT.

The V and J genes are TRBV5-1 and TRBJ1-1, with D possibly matching TRBD1 (6 bases). Looked up from germline, CDR1 is SGHRS and CDR2 is YFSETQ. This CDR3 region has 14 residues. V was shortened by 4 bases and J by 1 base, with 11 bases between the two germline ends. CDR3 protein: CASSQGFANTEAFF. The CDR3 DNA follows: TGCGCCAGCAGCCAGGGGTTCGCGAACACTGAAGCTTTCTTT.

The gene calls are TRBV5-1 and TRBJ2-1, with a tentative D call TRBD2 (6 bases). The CDR3 totals 16 residues. The germline CDR1 and CDR2 sequences are SGHRS and YFSETQ. The V end lost 4 bases, the J end lost 0 bases, and 14 bases lay between the germline ends. The CDR3 reads CASSIADGGSYNEQFF. CDR3 in DNA: TGCGCCAGCAGCATAGCGGACGGCGGCTCCTACAATGAGCAGTTCTTC.